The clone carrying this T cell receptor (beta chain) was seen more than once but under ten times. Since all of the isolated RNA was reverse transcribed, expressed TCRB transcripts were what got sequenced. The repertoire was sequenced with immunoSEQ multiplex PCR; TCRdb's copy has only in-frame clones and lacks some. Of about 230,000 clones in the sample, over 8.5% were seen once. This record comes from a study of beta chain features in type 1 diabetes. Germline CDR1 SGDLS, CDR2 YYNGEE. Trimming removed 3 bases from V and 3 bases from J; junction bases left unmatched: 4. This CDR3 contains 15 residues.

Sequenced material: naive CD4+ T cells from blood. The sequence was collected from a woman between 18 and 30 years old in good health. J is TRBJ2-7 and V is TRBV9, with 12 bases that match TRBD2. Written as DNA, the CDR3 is TGTGCCAGCAGCGACCCGACTAGCGGGAGCTACGAGCAGTACTTC. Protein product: CASSDPTSGSYEQYF.